This T cell receptor (beta chain) came from a study of blood T cell repertoires in COVID-19. Turning to the study itself: The United States, Italy and Spain supplied acute and convalescent COVID-19 samples. PBMCs, B-cell-depleted T cells, or T cells were the source of the cDNA or gDNA that made up the material.

As originally analysed: Nucleated cell number was recorded as an estimate derived from reference gene primer amplification. Profiled with immunoSEQ multiplex PCR; TCRdb holds only in-frame clones, not every one. The DNA gave D and trimming, while V, J and clone size come from that table. Of more than 150,000 clones detected, around 87% appear once; the ten largest clones hold 2.5% to 3%. V was clipped by 11 bases and J by 0 bases, with 8 bases between them. The CDR3 is made up of 12 amino acids. The sequence came from a man aged 35 to 55 with active or convalescent COVID-19. This chain joins TRBV12-3 or TRBV12-4 and TRBJ1-5; TRBD1 might be the D (5 bases). The specimen sequenced was peripheral blood. The CDR3 loop is CASQDSNQPQHF. CDR3 coding DNA: TGTGCCTCACAGGATAGCAATCAGCCCCAGCATTTT.